These 17 T cell receptor beta chains originate from one sample sequenced in a study of neoadjuvant nivolumab and ipilimumab in lung cancer (dated by TCRdb to 2020 to 2022). Receptor amplification or capture employed the immunoSEQ multiplex PCR assay. As stored in TCRdb, this immuneACCESS dataset retains in-frame rearrangements with V and J assigned. A fraction of the clones does not appear; measured against another copy, unresolved V genes explain less than half of the discrepancy, and the remainder lacks a known reason. Here the sample has approximately 35,000 clones; around 90% occur a single time. The ten largest account for approximately 2.2% of the sample. The sample's time point label, in plain terms: at surgical resection after neoadjuvant nivolumab +/- ipilimumab. This material consisted of peripheral blood, taken after neoadjuvant nivolumab, alone or with ipilimumab, at or shortly before surgery. Receptors were obtained from an adult with non-small cell lung cancer.

CDR3 amino acids: CASSVGTSGRYDNEQFF. In DNA, the CDR3 is TGTGCCAGCAGCGTAGGGACTAGCGGGAGATATGACAATGAGCAGTTCTTC. The chain employs TRBV9 and TRBJ2-1; 13 positions agree with TRBD2. V trimming: 0 bases; J trimming: 5 bases; junction bases outside the gene matches: 5. Germline V gene data show CDR1 as SGDLS and CDR2 as YYNGEE. The CDR3 length is 17 residues.

The chain joins TRBV5-1 to TRBJ2-1; D unresolved. The V gene lost 4 bases and the J gene lost 5 bases, with 16 bases spanning the gap. The CDR3 covers 15 residues. CDR1 SGHRS and CDR2 YFSETQ come from the germline V gene. CDR3 DNA sequence: TGCGCCAGCAGCCTCGACGGCGCAAAGGACAATGAGCAGTTCTTC. The encoded protein is CASSLDGAKDNEQFF.

This sequence joins TRBV7-2 and TRBJ2-7; D gene unclear. Trimming removed 4 bases at V and 1 base at J, with 14 bases between. The CDR3 is 15 residues long. Germline lookup yields CDR1 SGHTA and CDR2 FQGNSA. DNA of the CDR3: TGTGCCAGCAGCTACCACAGTGCCCCTTCCTACGAGCAGTACTTC. Amino acids: CASSYHSAPSYEQYF.

The chain uses TRBV7-2 and TRBJ1-2, with a tentative D call TRBD1 (5 bases). Germline values: CDR1 SGHTA, CDR2 FQGNSA. V was shortened by 5 bases and J by 2 bases, with 9 bases between the two germline ends. The CDR3 spans 13 residues. The CDR3 sequence: CASSASGNYGYTF. CDR3 bases: TGTGCCAGCAGCGCCTCAGGGAACTATGGCTACACCTTC.

The CDR3, as DNA: TGTGCCAGCAGTTTACGGGGGTTGAATGAGCAGTTCTTC. Protein: CASSLRGLNEQFF. J is TRBJ2-1 and V is TRBV28; D might be TRBD2 (6 bases). CDR1 is MDHEN and CDR2 is SYDVKM in the germline V gene. V lost 2 bases and J 7 bases, leaving 9 bases between the germline ends. The CDR3 runs to 13 residues.

The chain couples TRBV5-6 to TRBJ2-6, with D perhaps matching TRBD1 or TRBD2 (7 bases each). CDR3 length: 17 amino acids. Trimming left V 7 bases short and J 4 bases short, with 21 bases between. CDR1 is SGHDT and CDR2 is YYEEEE in the germline V gene. The CDR3 loop is CASSMTRGGSGANVLTF. The CDR3 DNA is TGTGCCAGCTCGATGACCAGGGGGGGTTCCGGGGCCAACGTCCTGACTTTC.

This chain connects TRBV7-3 to TRBJ2-3, with 9 bases lining up with TRBD1. The CDR3 runs 15 residues. V trimming: 8 bases; J trimming: 3 bases; junction bases outside the gene matches: 9. CDR1 and CDR2 (germline): SGHTA, FQGTGA. The CDR3 here is CASGSRQGGTDTQYF. CDR3 coding DNA: TGTGCCAGCGGGAGCCGACAGGGGGGGACAGATACGCAGTATTTT.

The rearrangement joins TRBV10-2 to TRBJ2-7; D is perhaps TRBD2 (6 bases). There are 14 residues in the CDR3. Trimming took off 3 bases at V and 3 bases at J, with 12 bases between the two ends. The germline gives CDR1 WSHSY, CDR2 SAAADI. CDR3 amino acids: CASSEGAGYYEQYF. CDR3 coding DNA: TGCGCCAGCAGTGAAGGGGCGGGATACTACGAGCAGTACTTC.

V usage is TRBV2 and J usage is TRBJ1-5; 7 bases map to TRBD1. CDR1 and CDR2 from the germline V gene are SNHLY and FYNNEI. This CDR3 spans 13 amino acids. Trimming at V came to 8 bases and at J to 4 bases, leaving 5 bases not matched to a gene. The CDR3 bases are TGTGCCAGCCACCGGGACAGAAATCAGCCCCAGCATTTT. It is translated as CASHRDRNQPQHF.

The chain is built from TRBV18 and TRBJ2-3; D not resolved. Germline CDR1 KGHSH, CDR2 LQKENI. There are 14 residues in the CDR3. The V end lost 1 base, the J end lost 0 bases, and 5 bases lay between the germline ends. The CDR3 DNA sequence: TGTGCCAGCTCACCACGTGTCAGCACAGATACGCAGTATTTT. This sequence encodes CASSPRVSTDTQYF.

V usage is TRBV6-5 and J usage is TRBJ2-2; D uncertain. This CDR3 contains 13 residues. The V and J ends lost 7 bases and 0 bases respectively, with 6 bases between them. Germline CDR1 is MNHEY and CDR2 is SVGAGI. The CDR3 DNA reads TGTGCCAGCATCGGCGCGAACACCGGGGAGCTGTTTTTT. It translates to CASIGANTGELFF.

The V call is TRBV19, the J call TRBJ2-3, with 8 bases matching TRBD2. Germline CDR1 is LNHDA and CDR2 is SQIVND (reference sequence). With V trimmed by 1 base and J by 5 bases, 11 bases remained unmatched. The CDR3 sequence is 17 residues long. The CDR3 coding sequence is TGTGCCAGTAGTATAGGAAGGGGGACTAGACGAGGAGATACGCAGTATTTT. Residues: CASSIGRGTRRGDTQYF.

The chain uses TRBV5-8 and TRBJ2-5; D may be TRBD1 (6 bases). Germline CDR1 is SGHTS and CDR2 is YDEGEE. V was pared by 3 bases and J by 4 bases, with 16 bases between. The CDR3 covers 15 residues. CDR3 in amino acids: CASSSFKGGRETQYF. In DNA, the CDR3 is TGTGCCAGCAGCTCCTTTAAAGGGGGTAGAGAGACCCAGTACTTC. Variable domain in full (rest from reference TRBV5-8 and TRBJ2-5): EAGVTQSPTHLIKTRGQQATLRCSPISGHTSVYWYQQALGLGLQFLLWYDEGEERNRGNFPPRFSGRQFPNYSSELNVNALELEDSALYLCASSSFKGGRETQYFGPGTRLLVL.

The count of this clone is one. This sequence joins TRBV6-1 and TRBJ1-3; unclear D gene. CDR1 and CDR2 (germline): MNHNS, SASEGT. The V end was cut by 4 bases, the J end by 4 bases, with 17 bases between. This CDR3 comprises 16 residues. CDR3 sequence (DNA): TGTGCCAGCAGTGGCAGCGAGAGCCAAGGAGGAAACACCATATATTTT. Translated, it gives CASSGSESQGGNTIYF.

The chain recombines TRBV5-6 with TRBJ2-7, with unresolved D. Germline V CDR1 and CDR2: SGHDT, YYEEEE. There are 12 residues in the CDR3. Trimming pared 2 bases from V and 3 bases from J, leaving 6 bases between. In DNA form, the CDR3 reads TGTGCCAGCAGCTTTACGGGCTACGAGCAGTACTTC. Its protein product is CASSFTGYEQYF. Looking up the rest from reference TRBV5-6 and TRBJ2-7 gives the full variable domain: DAGVTQSPTHLIKTRGQQVTLRCSPKSGHDTVSWYQQALGQGPQFIFQYYEEEERQRGNFPDRFSGHQFPNYSSELNVNALLLGDSALYLCASSFTGYEQYFGPGTRLTVT.

The chain has TRBV5-1 and TRBJ1-1; possibly TRBD1 for D (6 bases). Germline CDR1 is SGHRS and CDR2 is YFSETQ. The length of the CDR3 is 14 residues. The V end was cut by 5 bases, the J end by 1 base, with 12 bases between. The CDR3 spells CASSSQGTNTEAFF. DNA for the CDR3: TGCGCCAGCAGTTCACAGGGTACGAACACTGAAGCTTTCTTT.

V is TRBV7-2 and J is TRBJ2-3; possible D gene TRBD2, 5 bases. The V end was cut by 3 bases, the J end by 0 bases, with 13 bases between. Looked up from germline, CDR1 is SGHTA and CDR2 is FQGNSA. The CDR3 is 16 residues long. In DNA form, the CDR3 reads TGTGCCAGCAGCTTGATAGCGTCAGCTAGCACAGATACGCAGTATTTT. Its translation: CASSLIASASTDTQYF.